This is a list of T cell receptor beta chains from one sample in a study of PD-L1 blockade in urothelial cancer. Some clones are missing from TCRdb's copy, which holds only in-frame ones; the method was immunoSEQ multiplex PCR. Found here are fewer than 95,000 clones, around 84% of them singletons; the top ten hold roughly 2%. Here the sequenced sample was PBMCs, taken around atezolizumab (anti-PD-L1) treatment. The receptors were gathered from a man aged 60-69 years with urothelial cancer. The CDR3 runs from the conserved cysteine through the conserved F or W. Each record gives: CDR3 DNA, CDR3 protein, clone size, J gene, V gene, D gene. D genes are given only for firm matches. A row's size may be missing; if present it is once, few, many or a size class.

TGTGCCAGCAGCACACAAGCGGGAGGCTACGAGCAGTACTTC	CASSTQAGGYEQYF	-	TRBJ2-7	TRBV7-9	TRBD2
TGTGCCAGCAGTGCACGGGACAGGGGGATAGGAGACCAGCATTTT	CASSARDRGIGDQHF	few	TRBJ1-5	TRBV28	TRBD1
TGTGCCTCCGGACAGGAGTACACTGAAGCTTTCTTT	CASGQEYTEAFF	-	TRBJ1-1	TRBV30	TRBD1
TGTGCCAGCAGCTTAGGAGCCAGGGACACTGCTTTCAACAATGAGCAGTTCTTC	CASSLGARDTAFNNEQFF	few	TRBJ2-1	TRBV7-6	-
TGCGCCAGCAGCCAAGGTCAGGGGAGGGCAGATACGCAGTATTTT	CASSQGQGRADTQYF	-	TRBJ2-3	TRBV4-1	-
TGTGCCAGCGGAGACTTTTCCTCTGGAAACACCATATATTTT	CASGDFSSGNTIYF	-	TRBJ1-3	TRBV28	-
TGTGCCGCAAGAATGGGAGGGAACACTGAAGCTTTCTTT	CAARMGGNTEAFF	-	TRBJ1-1	TRBV6-5	-
TGTGCCAGCAGGAAACAGGGTACCCTCCCAGATACGCAGTATTTT	CASRKQGTLPDTQYF	-	TRBJ2-3	TRBV6-5	-
TGTGCAAGTCGCTTAGCGTACAACTACGAGCAGTACTTC	CASRLAYNYEQYF	-	TRBJ2-7	TRBV12-2	-
TGTGCCGCCCAGACTAGCGGCAAGACCTACGAGCAGTACTTC	CAAQTSGKTYEQYF	-	TRBJ2-7	TRBV10-3	TRBD2
TGTGCCAGCAGCCCGGGACAGAGCCTGGCACCGAAGTATGGCTACACCTTC	CASSPGQSLAPKYGYTF	-	TRBJ1-2	TRBV5-4	TRBD1
TGCAGCGTAGCCGGGAGGGGTGGGTACAATGAGCAGTTCTTC	CSVAGRGGYNEQFF	-	TRBJ2-1	TRBV29-1	TRBD2